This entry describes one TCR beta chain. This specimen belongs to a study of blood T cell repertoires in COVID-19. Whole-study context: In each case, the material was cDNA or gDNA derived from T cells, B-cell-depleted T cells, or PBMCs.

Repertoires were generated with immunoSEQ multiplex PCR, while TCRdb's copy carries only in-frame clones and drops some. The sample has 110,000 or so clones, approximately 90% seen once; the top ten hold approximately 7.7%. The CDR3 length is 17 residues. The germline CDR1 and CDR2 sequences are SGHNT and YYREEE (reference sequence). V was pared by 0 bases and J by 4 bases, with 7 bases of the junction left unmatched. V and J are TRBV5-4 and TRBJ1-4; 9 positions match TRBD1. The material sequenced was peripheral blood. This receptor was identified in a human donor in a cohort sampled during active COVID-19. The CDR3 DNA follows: TGTGCCAGCAGCTTGGACCGGACAGGGGCGATTAATGAAAAACTGTTTTTT. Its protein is CASSLDRTGAINEKLFF.